Described below is a single TCR beta chain sequence and its context. TCRdb's copy holds only in-frame clones and misses some; the assay was immunoSEQ multiplex PCR. The data hold 60,000 to 80,000 clones, with roughly nine tenths observed a single time. These data come from a study of OX40 agonist ivuxolimab in advanced cancers. This CDR3 has 13 amino acids. The V end was cut by 5 bases, the J end by 3 bases, with 8 bases between. Germline CDR1 is SGHNT and CDR2 is YENEEA. The chain is built from TRBV11-3 and TRBJ1-3, with unresolved D. Sequenced material: CD4+ or CD8+ T cells sorted from blood, taken in a trial of the OX40 agonist ivuxolimab. The sequence derives from an adult with an advanced solid tumor such as melanoma, head and neck, liver or kidney cancer. The CDR3 region is CASSPGNGNTIYF. The CDR3 region has the DNA TGTGCCAGCAGCCCCGGAAATGGAAACACCATATATTTT.